Listed below are T cell receptor beta chains from one sample, sequenced in a study of T cells after somatic rescue of genetic block. Using immunoSEQ multiplex PCR, the repertoire was profiled, and TCRdb retains in-frame clones only, with some absent. The table has about 110,000 clones, under 95% seen once. Source material: peripheral blood mononuclear cells (PBMCs). The receptors come from a woman between 18 and 29 years old. The CDR3 runs from the conserved cysteine through the conserved F or W. D genes are given only for firm matches. Clone size appears in some rows only: once, few, many, or a class for an expanded clone.

abundance	v_gene	d_gene	j_gene	CDR3nt	CDR3aa
NA	TRBV9	NA	TRBJ2-3	TGTGCCAGCAGCCTCCGGGACTTTATTCCAGATACGCAGTATTTT	CASSLRDFIPDTQYF
NA	TRBV19	NA	TRBJ2-7	TGTGCCAGTAGTATGGGGGGCGCCGAGCAGTACTTC	CASSMGGAEQYF
NA	TRBV14	TRBD2	TRBJ2-1	TGTGCCAGCAGCTGGGGACTAGCGGGGTACAATGAGCAGTTCTTC	CASSWGLAGYNEQFF
NA	TRBV7-2	NA	TRBJ1-5	TGTGCCAGCAGCTTAGACGGGGTTAATCAGCCCCAGCATTTT	CASSLDGVNQPQHF
NA	TRBV9	TRBD2	TRBJ2-3	TGTGCCAGCAGCGTTCTGGCTAGCGGGGCGGCAGATACGCAGTATTTT	CASSVLASGAADTQYF
NA	TRBV2	TRBD1	TRBJ2-6	TGTGCCAGCACAGGACAGGGCCTCTCTGGGGCCAACGTCCTGACTTTC	CASTGQGLSGANVLTF
NA	TRBV28	NA	TRBJ1-2	TGTGCCAGCGGCCGGGGCTACACCTTC	CASGRGYTF
NA	TRBV25-1	TRBD1	TRBJ2-5	TGTGCCAGCAGTGATCTGACAGGGGAAGAGACCCAGTACTTC	CASSDLTGEETQYF
NA	TRBV25-1	NA	TRBJ2-7	TGTGCCAGCACCGGGGCGGACAAAACCTACGAGCAGTACTTC	CASTGADKTYEQYF
NA	TRBV2	TRBD2	TRBJ2-5	TGTGCCAGCAGCCTCCCTAGCGGGGTTGGCGAGACCCAGTACTTC	CASSLPSGVGETQYF
NA	TRBV7-6	NA	TRBJ2-1	TGTGCCAGCAGCGGTCGGACCGCTGGGTCCACCTACAATGAGCAGTTCTTC	CASSGRTAGSTYNEQFF
NA	TRBV9	TRBD1	TRBJ1-1	TGTGCCAGCAGCGTAGGTTCGGACAGGGTCAAGGCTGAAGCTTTCTTT	CASSVGSDRVKAEAFF
NA	TRBV30	TRBD1	TRBJ1-2	TGTGCCTGGATCGTCACAGGGGGCGGCTACACCTTC	CAWIVTGGGYTF
NA	TRBV5-5	TRBD2	TRBJ2-5	TGTGCCAGCAGCCGGGACTATTACAAAGAGACCCAGTACTTC	CASSRDYYKETQYF
NA	TRBV5-4	TRBD1	TRBJ2-1	TGTGCCAGCACCCCGGACAGGGCCAATGAGCAGTTCTTC	CASTPDRANEQFF
NA	TRBV6-1	TRBD1	TRBJ1-6	TGTGCCAGCACACAGGGGACGAGGGGACCCCTCCACTTT	CASTQGTRGPLHF
once	TRBV4-1	NA	TRBJ2-5	TGCGCCAGCAGCCTCGAGGCACTCCCCGAGACCCAGTACTTC	CASSLEALPETQYF
NA	TRBV25-1	NA	TRBJ1-1	TGTGCCAGCAGTAAACAGGCGAACACTGAAGCTTTCTTT	CASSKQANTEAFF
NA	TRBV29-1	NA	TRBJ2-7	TGCAGCGTGGAGGGATCCTCCTACGAGCAGTACTTC	CSVEGSSYEQYF
NA	TRBV2	NA	TRBJ2-6	TGTGCCAGCAGTGTGGAGAACTACTCTGGGGCCAACGTCCTGACTTTC	CASSVENYSGANVLTF
NA	TRBV9	TRBD1	TRBJ2-7	TGTGCCAGCAGCGGGGACAGCTCCTACGAGCAGTACTTC	CASSGDSSYEQYF
NA	TRBV30	NA	TRBJ1-5	TGTGCCTGGAGTGGCGGGGTGGATCAGCCCCAGCATTTT	CAWSGGVDQPQHF
once	TRBV2	TRBD2	TRBJ2-7	TGTGCCAGCAGTGTGGTAGCGGGGACCCACGAGCAGTACTTC	CASSVVAGTHEQYF
NA	TRBV27	NA	TRBJ1-5	TGTGCCAGCAGTACCAAGACCGATCAGCCCCAGCATTTT	CASSTKTDQPQHF
NA	TRBV10-3	NA	TRBJ2-2	TGTGCCATCACCGGGACACAAAACACCGGGGAGCTGTTTTTT	CAITGTQNTGELFF
once	TRBV29-1	TRBD1	TRBJ2-7	TGCAGCGTTGCTCTTCTGGGACAGGAGCGCTACGAGCAGTACTTC	CSVALLGQERYEQYF
NA	TRBV9	TRBD2	TRBJ2-1	TGTGCCAGCAGCGTGGGGATAGCGCGGGGGGCATCCTACAATGAGCAGTTCTTC	CASSVGIARGASYNEQFF
NA	TRBV5-1	NA	TRBJ2-5	TGCGCCAGCAGTCGGGTCGGGGTAGGGGAAGAGACCCAGTACTTC	CASSRVGVGEETQYF
NA	TRBV6-1	NA	TRBJ2-7	TGTGCCAGCAGTGAAGCGTTGAGTGAAATCTGGAACTACGAGCAGTACTTC	CASSEALSEIWNYEQYF
few	TRBV7-8	NA	TRBJ1-5	TGTGCCAGCAGCTCCCCATTCGGGCAGGGTAATCAGCCCCAGCATTTT	CASSSPFGQGNQPQHF
NA	TRBV2	TRBD1	TRBJ2-7	TGTGCCAGCAGTGACCTGACAGGGGCCTACGAGCAGTACTTC	CASSDLTGAYEQYF
NA	TRBV6-1	NA	TRBJ1-5	TGTGCCAGCAGATGGCGACAGGTCCTTAATCAGCCCCAGCATTTT	CASRWRQVLNQPQHF
NA	TRBV28	NA	TRBJ2-7	TGTGCCAGCAGTACCCAGGGTTTTGGATACGAGCAGTACTTC	CASSTQGFGYEQYF
NA	TRBV23-1	NA	TRBJ2-7	TGCGCCAGCGTGGGCACAGGGGGGGACGGGAGCTCCTACGAGCAGTACTTC	CASVGTGGDGSSYEQYF
NA	TRBV6-6	NA	TRBJ1-2	TGTGCCAGCAGTTACCTCGAGAGTGGCTACACCTTC	CASSYLESGYTF
NA	TRBV7-8	TRBD2	TRBJ2-5	TGTGCCAGCAGCTCAGGACTAGCGGGGCCTCAAGAGACCCAGTACTTC	CASSSGLAGPQETQYF
NA	TRBV7-8	TRBD1	TRBJ2-1	TGTGCCAGCAGCTTGGACAGGGGGTCCTACAATGAGCAGTTCTTC	CASSLDRGSYNEQFF
NA	TRBV28	NA	TRBJ1-4	TGTGCCAGCTCCCTTCGGCAGCTGAATGAAAAACTGTTTTTT	CASSLRQLNEKLFF
NA	TRBV4-2	NA	TRBJ2-1	TGTGCCAGCAGCCCCCGCAGCACCAGATTGGGCGATGAGCAGTTCTTC	CASSPRSTRLGDEQFF
NA	TRBV19	NA	TRBJ1-1	TGTGCCAGTAGTTTTGGGGGAGGACCTGAAGCTTTCTTT	CASSFGGGPEAFF
few	TRBV30	TRBD1	TRBJ1-1	TGTGCCTGGAGGGGACAGGTCCGCACTGAAGCTTTCTTT	CAWRGQVRTEAFF
NA	TRBV5-4	TRBD1	TRBJ1-1	TGTGCCAGCAGCTTCGGACAGGGGGCTCGATGGAACACTGAAGCTTTCTTT	CASSFGQGARWNTEAFF
NA	TRBV6-1	NA	TRBJ2-1	TGTGCCAGCACGGAGGAACCTTCAATAAATGAGCAGTTCTTC	CASTEEPSINEQFF
NA	TRBV7-3	NA	TRBJ2-5	TGTGCCAGCAGCTTAAGTAGCCAAGAGACCCAGTACTTC	CASSLSSQETQYF
NA	TRBV7-2	TRBD1	TRBJ1-3	TGTGCCAGCAGCCTGACCGGGACAGGGTTCTCTGGAAACACCATATATTTT	CASSLTGTGFSGNTIYF
NA	TRBV7-3	NA	TRBJ2-7	TGTGCCAGCAGCTTAAGTCGGGGGGCCGAGCAGTACTTC	CASSLSRGAEQYF
NA	TRBV2	NA	TRBJ2-7	TGTGCCAGCTTTTGGAGGAACTCCTACGAGCAGTACTTC	CASFWRNSYEQYF
once	TRBV5-1	NA	TRBJ2-2	TGCGCCAGCAGCTTGGGTTCAATTGGCACCCCCGGGGAGCTGTTTTTT	CASSLGSIGTPGELFF
NA	TRBV28	NA	TRBJ2-1	TGTGCCAGCAGTTCCGGGGCGCCCGATGAGCAGTTCTTC	CASSSGAPDEQFF
NA	TRBV15	TRBD2	TRBJ2-1	TGTGCCACCAGCAGAGCACTAGCGGGGGCCGATGAGCAGTTCTTC	CATSRALAGADEQFF
NA	TRBV5-1	NA	TRBJ2-2	TGCGCCAGCAGCTCCCGCGCAGTTTACACCGGGGAGCTGTTTTTT	CASSSRAVYTGELFF
NA	TRBV5-4	TRBD2	TRBJ2-5	TGTGCCAGCAGCGAAGCGGGGAGGGAGACCCAGTACTTC	CASSEAGRETQYF